This T cell receptor (beta chain) came from a study of shared clonotypes between healthy human individuals. Profiling relied on immunoSEQ multiplex PCR, and the TCRdb table lists in-frame clones only, not all of them. The sample holds about 2.4 million clones, around nine tenths seen once. Per germline, CDR1 LNHDA and CDR2 SQIVND (reference sequence). The CDR3 length is 18 residues. The germline V and J ends were trimmed by 5 bases and 2 bases, with 22 bases remaining between them. The rearrangement joins TRBV19 to TRBJ1-3; no clear D gene. The sequenced material came from naive CD4+ T cells sorted from blood. As to subset: CD45RA+ positively selected. The origin of this receptor is a man aged 18-30 years in good health. The CDR3 region is CASSYRPGIALPGNTIYF. In DNA, the CDR3 is TGTGCCAGTAGTTACCGTCCGGGGATTGCGTTACCTGGAAACACCATATATTTT.